The rows below give T cell receptor delta chains drawn from one sample of a study of in vitro expanded adult blood gammadelta T cells. These TCRs are of unknown antigen specificity. TCRdb re-analyzed the 5' RACE reads via CATT. The table records around 710 delta-chain clones, about 40% of them present only once. Sequenced material: gamma-delta T cells from peripheral blood expanded in culture, taken from an in vitro culture stimulated with Abnoba P. The source is an adult in good health. CDR3s include the opening cysteine and the closing phenylalanine or tryptophan. Fields, in order: clone size, D gene, V gene, J gene, CDR3 DNA, CDR3 protein. The D gene is left open where the match is weak. The size field is filled for only some rows; it gives once, few, many or a size class.

large,TRDD3,TRDV2,TRDJ1,TGTGCCTGTGACACCGTACTGGGGGATACGCACTACACCGATAAACTCATCTTT,CACDTVLGDTHYTDKLIF
large,.,TRDV2,TRDJ1,TGTGCCTGTGACACCGTGGGGACTCACACCGATAAACTCATCTTT,CACDTVGTHTDKLIF
large,.,TRDV2,TRDJ1,TGTGCCTGTGATTCATTACTTCACACCGATAAACTCATCTTT,CACDSLLHTDKLIF
large,TRDD3,TRDV2,TRDJ1,TGTGCCTGTGACACCATACTGGGGGATACGCTGTACACCGATAAACTCATCTTT,CACDTILGDTLYTDKLIF
.,TRDD3,TRDV2,TRDJ1,TGTGCCTGTGACCGTCTCGTGGGGATACGGGATACCGATAAACTCATCTTT,CACDRLVGIRDTDKLIF
large,TRDD3,TRDV2,TRDJ1,TGTGCCTGTGACACCGTTTCCCCGCTTACTGGGGGATTTCATAAACTCATCTTT,CACDTVSPLTGGFHKLIF
few,TRDD3,TRDV2,TRDJ3,TGTGCCTGTGACACTCTAGGCGACTGGGGGAGCTCCTGGGACACTCGACAGATGTTTTTC,CACDTLGDWGSSWDTRQMFF
large,TRDD3,TRDV2,TRDJ1,TGTGCCTGTGACACCCTACTCGCTACTGGGGGAATGTACACCGATAAACTCATCTTT,CACDTLLATGGMYTDKLIF
large,TRDD3,TRDV2,TRDJ1,TGTGCCTGTGACCGCCTCCGCCCCTCCCAACCAACTGGGGGAGCCAGACCTTACACCGATAAACTCATCTTT,CACDRLRPSQPTGGARPYTDKLIF
large,TRDD3,TRDV2,TRDJ1,TGTGCCTGTGACACCGTAGGACTGGGGACAAGGGGTGGGGCCGATAAACTCATCTTT,CACDTVGLGTRGGADKLIF
few,.,TRDV2,TRDJ1,TGTGCCTGTGACCCGATGCTTCATACCGATAAACTCATCTTT,CACDPMLHTDKLIF
large,TRDD3,TRDV2,TRDJ1,TGTGCCTGTGACCCTCTGGGGGATACCTATAAACTCATCTTT,CACDPLGDTYKLIF
.,TRDD3,TRDV2,TRDJ1,TGTGCCTGTGACACCTTGCGCGCCACTGGGGGATACCCCGATAAACTCATCTTT,CACDTLRATGGYPDKLIF
large,.,TRDV2,TRDJ3,TGTGCCTGTGACACGCTCTGGAATGTGAGTTCCTGGGACACCCGACAGATGTTTTTC,CACDTLWNVSSWDTRQMFF
.,TRDD3,TRDV2,TRDJ1,TGTGCCTGTGACACCGTTCTGGGGGATACGCGGGATAAACTCATCTTT,CACDTVLGDTRDKLIF
large,TRDD3,TRDV2,TRDJ1,TGTGCCTGTGACACGAAACTGGGGGATACGCTCCCGTCCACCGATAAACTCATCTTT,CACDTKLGDTLPSTDKLIF
hyperexpanded,TRDD3,TRDV2,TRDJ1,TGTGCCTGTGACCCTACTGGGGGATACGGGCACCACACCGATAAACTCATCTTT,CACDPTGGYGHHTDKLIF
large,TRDD3,TRDV2,TRDJ1,TGTGCCTGTGAGAAACTGGGGGATCTCACCTTCGATAAACTCATCTTT,CACEKLGDLTFDKLIF
.,TRDD3,TRDV2,TRDJ1,TGTGCCTGTGACGCCCTACTGGGGGATACGCGGGGGAACGCCGATAAACTCATCTTT,CACDALLGDTRGNADKLIF
.,.,TRDV2,TRDJ1,TGTGCCTGTGACACCGTTCTGGGGACAGAGCCCGATAAACTCATCTTT,CACDTVLGTEPDKLIF
large,TRDD3,TRDV2,TRDJ3,TGTGCCTGTGACACTCTACTGGGGTCTTTGTCCTGGGACACCCGACAGATGTTTTTC,CACDTLLGSLSWDTRQMFF
large,TRDD3,TRDV2,TRDJ1,TGTGCCTGTGATCCGATACTGGGGGATTACCGGACGTACACCGATAAACTCATCTTT,CACDPILGDYRTYTDKLIF
medium-sized,.,TRDV2,TRDJ1,TGTGCCTGTGACGAGGTTATATTACAGACCGATAAACTCATCTTT,CACDEVILQTDKLIF
.,TRDD3,TRDV2,TRDJ1,TGTGCCTGTGACCCCATACTGGGGGATCCCCCTAACACCGATAAACTCATCTTT,CACDPILGDPPNTDKLIF
.,TRDD3,TRDV2,TRDJ1,TGTGCCTGTGACCGTCTCGTGTGGATACGGGATACTGATAAACTCATCTTT,CACDRLVWIRDTDKLIF
large,.,TRDV2,TRDJ1,TGTGCCTGTGACGGTTTGGGTACAACCGATAAACTCATCTTT,CACDGLGTTDKLIF